The 28 T cell receptor beta chains presented below share a single source sample, sequenced in a study of shared clonotypes between healthy human individuals. The protocol was immunoSEQ multiplex PCR, while the TCRdb copy is restricted to in-frame clones and leaves out a portion. The sample records approximately 840,000 clones, 90% to 98% being singletons. Naive CD8 populations comprised CD45RO-negative cells positively selected for CCR7, excluding terminally differentiated effector memory CD45RA+ cells. The specimen was naive CD8+ T cells sorted from blood. The receptor source for this set is a man aged 25-40 years in good health.

The chain uses TRBV11-2 and TRBJ2-3; TRBD1 matches at 9 bases. V gave up 6 bases and J gave up 2 bases; unmatched junction bases: 9. The CDR3 contains 16 residues. Germline CDR1 SGHAT, CDR2 FQNNGV. CDR3 DNA: TGTGCCAGCAGGAGGTTTACAGGGGGCCACACAGATACGCAGTATTTT. This encodes CASRRFTGGHTDTQYF.

The J gene is TRBJ2-3, the V gene TRBV11-2; 7 nucleotides agree with TRBD2. CDR1 SGHAT and CDR2 FQNNGV come from the germline V gene. J was trimmed by 2 bases and V by 8 bases; bases with no gene match: 16. This CDR3 spans 17 amino acids. In nucleotides, the CDR3 is TGTGCCAGCTCCAATCCTCAATTAGCGGGTGACACAGATACGCAGTATTTT. Translating gives CASSNPQLAGDTDTQYF.

With respect to this clone: The same CDR3 can be traced to other DNA sequences in this sample. V usage is TRBV30 and J usage is TRBJ2-1, with 7 bases aligning to TRBD2. The V and J ends lost 1 base and 4 bases, in that order; junction bases with no gene match: 4. This CDR3 is built from 14 residues. Germline V gives CDR1 GTSNPN, CDR2 SVGIG (reference sequence). The CDR3 loop is CAWSGGSGYNEQFF. In DNA form, the CDR3 reads TGTGCCTGGAGTGGCGGGAGCGGGTACAATGAGCAGTTCTTC.

The V gene is TRBV5-4, the J gene TRBJ2-3, with D tentatively TRBD1 or TRBD2 (5 bases each). The germline V gene encodes CDR1 SGHNT and CDR2 YYREEE (reference sequence). The CDR3 has 14 residues. V gave up 3 bases and J gave up 6 bases, with 14 bases separating them. The CDR3: CASSSGDLVDTQYF. As DNA, the CDR3 is TGTGCCAGCAGCTCCGGGGACCTTGTGGATACGCAGTATTTT.

The chain links TRBV6-6 to TRBJ2-7, with TRBD2 matching over 9 bases. Germline CDR1 and CDR2: MNHNY and SVGAGI (reference sequence). CDR3 length: 16 amino acids. Unmatched junction bases numbered 8, after V lost 0 bases and J lost 5 bases. Here the CDR3 reads CASSYSISGSGNEQYF. For the CDR3, the DNA is TGTGCCAGCAGTTACTCGATTAGCGGGAGCGGCAACGAGCAGTACTTC.

The J gene is TRBJ2-2, the V gene TRBV7-7; D is perhaps TRBD1 (5 bases). The CDR3 is made up of 13 amino acids. Germline CDR1 SSHAT, CDR2 FNYEAQ (reference sequence). V dropped 11 bases and J dropped 2 bases, with 12 bases sitting between them. CDR3 residues: CAAQGTNTGELFF. The DNA of the CDR3 is TGTGCCGCGCAGGGAACAAACACCGGGGAGCTGTTTTTT.

V usage is TRBV19 and J usage is TRBJ1-1; D call uncertain. Looked up from germline, CDR1 is LNHDA and CDR2 is SQIVND (reference sequence). CDR3 length: 11 residues. V lost 3 bases to trimming and J lost 5 bases, with 4 bases between them. As DNA, the CDR3 is TGTGCCAGTAGTATGGGGACTGAAGCTTTCTTT. It specifies CASSMGTEAFF.

The chain carries TRBV7-9 and TRBJ2-3, with 8 bases matching TRBD1. The J segment lost 4 bases and the V segment lost 3 bases, leaving 3 bases of the junction unmatched. CDR1 and CDR2 from the germline V gene are SEHNR and FQNEAQ (reference sequence). The CDR3 has 14 amino acids. CDR3 amino acids: CASSFRGLADTQYF. CDR3 in DNA: TGTGCCAGCAGCTTCAGGGGGCTGGCAGATACGCAGTATTTT.

V gene TRBV15 combines with J gene TRBJ2-5; 9 nucleotides match TRBD1. The junction had 4 bases not matched to a gene; V was cut back by 3 bases and J by 2 bases. The V gene's germline CDR1 is LNHNV and CDR2 YYDKDF (reference sequence). The CDR3 contains 15 residues. The CDR3 is CATSRLDRGQETQYF. In DNA form, the CDR3 reads TGTGCCACCAGCAGGCTCGACAGGGGGCAAGAGACCCAGTACTTC.

The rearrangement uses TRBV27 and TRBJ2-3, with 7 bases matching TRBD2. In germline, CDR1 is MNHEY, CDR2 SMNVEV (reference sequence). The V segment lost 2 bases and the J segment 0 bases; nucleotides outside the gene matches: 5. CDR3 length equals 16 residues. CDR3 sequence: CASSLRWEGSTDTQYF. The CDR3 nucleotides read TGTGCCAGCAGTTTAAGGTGGGAGGGTAGCACAGATACGCAGTATTTT.

The chain has TRBV11-2 and TRBJ2-1, with 10 nucleotides matching TRBD2. This CDR3 contains 17 residues. Trimming removed 4 bases from V and 4 bases from J; junction bases left unmatched: 10. Germline values: CDR1 SGHAT, CDR2 FQNNGV. In nucleotides, the CDR3 is TGTGCCAGCAGCTACCTAGCGGGAGTTCTGGAGTACAATGAGCAGTTCTTC. Its translation is CASSYLAGVLEYNEQFF.

The chain recombines TRBV7-8 with TRBJ2-1; 15 nucleotides agree with TRBD2. With 6 bases clipped from V and 0 bases from J, the junction kept 9 bases outside the gene matches. The CDR3 consists of 19 residues. From germline, CDR1 is SGHVS and CDR2 FQNEAQ. The CDR3 bases are TGTGCCAGCAGGCAGGGACTAGCGGGAGGCTGGAGCTCCTACAATGAGCAGTTCTTC. Amino acid sequence: CASRQGLAGGWSSYNEQFF.

Here the CDR3 reads CASSFRDNTEAFF. The CDR3 DNA is TGTGCCAGCAGTTTTAGGGATAACACTGAAGCTTTCTTT. V usage is TRBV27 and J usage is TRBJ1-1; D is unclear. Germline CDR1 is MNHEY and CDR2 is SMNVEV (reference sequence). The CDR3 sequence is 13 residues long. The V end lost 3 bases, the J end lost 2 bases, and 7 bases lay between the germline ends.

V is TRBV13 and J is TRBJ1-5; no clear D. Germline V CDR1 and CDR2: PRHDT, FYEKMQ (reference sequence). V lost 2 bases to trimming and J lost 6 bases, with 5 bases between them. The CDR3 extends over 12 amino acids. CDR3 region: CASSLYGQPQHF. DNA of the CDR3: TGTGCCAGCAGCTTATACGGTCAGCCCCAGCATTTT.

The J gene is TRBJ2-7, the V gene TRBV4-1; TRBD2 aligns across 11 bases. The V gene end was trimmed by 0 bases and the J gene end by 6 bases; junction bases not matched to a gene: 4. This CDR3 contains 15 residues. The V gene's germline CDR1 is MGHRA and CDR2 YSYEKL. CDR3 DNA sequence: TGCGCCAGCAGCCAAGAGGTACTAGCGGGAGTCGAGCAGTACTTC. Translation gives CASSQEVLAGVEQYF.

This chain links TRBV27 with TRBJ2-7; 8 bases are shared with TRBD2. This CDR3 is 13 amino acids long. Losses at the gene ends were 3 bases for V and 4 bases for J; bases not matched to a gene: 2. Per the germline V gene, CDR1 is MNHEY and CDR2 is SMNVEV (reference sequence). The CDR3 bases are TGTGCCAGCAGTTTTGGCGGGAGGTACGAGCAGTACTTC. This sequence encodes CASSFGGRYEQYF.

This clone appeared a single time. V and J are TRBV28 and TRBJ2-1, with D possibly matching TRBD2 (6 bases). The CDR3 extends over 14 amino acids. Germline lookup yields CDR1 MDHEN and CDR2 SYDVKM. With 3 bases removed from V and 6 bases from J, the gap between germline ends came to 12 bases. The CDR3, as DNA: TGTGCCAGCAGTTTTTATCGGGAGTTCAATGAGCAGTTCTTC. It specifies CASSFYREFNEQFF.

This chain connects TRBV28 to TRBJ1-5; TRBD1 matches 9 bases. The CDR3 sequence is 15 residues long. With 5 bases clipped from V and 1 base from J, the junction kept 3 bases outside the gene matches. The germline V gene encodes CDR1 MDHEN and CDR2 SYDVKM. CDR3 DNA: TGTGCCAGCAGTCCGGGACAGGGAAGCAATCAGCCCCAGCATTTT. It encodes CASSPGQGSNQPQHF. The full variable domain, its missing parts supplied by reference TRBV28 and TRBJ1-5, is DVKVTQSSRYLVKRTGEKVFLECVQDMDHENMFWYRQDPGLGLRLIYFSYDVKMKEKGDIPEGYSVSREKKERFSLILESASTNQTSMYLCASSPGQGSNQPQHFGDGTRLSIL.

The genes are TRBV10-1 and TRBJ1-4; TRBD1 aligns across 10 bases. Trimming cost V 6 bases and J 7 bases; bases outside gene matches: 5. The CDR3 contains 14 residues. Germline V gene lookup returns CDR1 WNHNN and CDR2 SYGVQD (reference sequence). The CDR3 region has the DNA TGCGCCAGCAGCTCCGGGACAGGGGCTGAAAAACTGTTTTTT. Encoded protein: CASSSGTGAEKLFF.

The V call is TRBV29-1, the J call TRBJ1-4; the match to TRBD1 covers 7 bases. This CDR3 contains 14 residues. Germline V gene sequence: CDR1 SQVTM, CDR2 ANQGSEA. With V trimmed by 7 bases and J by 7 bases, 12 bases remained unmatched. For the CDR3, the DNA is TGCAGCGCCGAAGAACAGGGGTACGGTGAAAAACTGTTTTTT. Amino acids: CSAEEQGYGEKLFF.

V is TRBV6-6 and J is TRBJ2-7; tentatively, D is TRBD1 (5 bases). CDR1 MNHNY and CDR2 SVGAGI come from the germline V gene (reference sequence). This CDR3 comprises 12 residues. The ends were cut back, 10 bases at V and 0 bases at J, with 10 bases in the middle. The CDR3 protein is CATEGDSYEQYF. The CDR3 DNA follows: TGTGCCACCGAAGGGGACTCCTACGAGCAGTACTTC.

The chain employs TRBV9 and TRBJ2-5; perhaps TRBD2 as D (5 bases). Germline values: CDR1 SGDLS, CDR2 YYNGEE. The CDR3 is 14 residues long. V was shortened by 2 bases and J by 2 bases, with 10 bases between the two germline ends. The CDR3 spells CASSVDSEQETQYF. The DNA of the CDR3 is TGTGCCAGCAGCGTCGATAGCGAGCAAGAGACCCAGTACTTC.

V and J are TRBV7-8 and TRBJ1-5; D call uncertain. The CDR3 is 15 residues long. The V end was cut by 1 base, the J end by 4 bases, with 11 bases between. The germline CDR1 and CDR2 sequences are SGHVS and FQNEAQ. In DNA form, the CDR3 reads TGTGCCAGCAGCTTAGAGGGTTCTGAAAATCAGCCCCAGCATTTT. It yields the protein CASSLEGSENQPQHF.

On this clone itself: The sample carries other DNA sequences with the same CDR3. This chain joins TRBV18 and TRBJ2-1; 7 positions match TRBD2. V lost 3 bases and J lost 9; bases outside the gene matches: 2. Germline CDR1 is KGHSH and CDR2 is LQKENI. The length of the CDR3 is 12 residues. The CDR3 is CASSPLAGEQFF. In DNA form, the CDR3 reads TGTGCCAGCTCACCCTTAGCGGGTGAGCAGTTCTTC.

This chain connects TRBV5-6 to TRBJ2-1; D is perhaps TRBD1 (6 bases). The CDR3 covers 15 residues. V lost 1 base and J lost 1, with 9 bases in between. Germline lookup yields CDR1 SGHDT and CDR2 YYEEEE. The CDR3, as DNA: TGTGCCAGCAGCTTGCAGGGGAGATCCTACAATGAGCAGTTCTTC. It translates to CASSLQGRSYNEQFF.

The rearrangement joins TRBV29-1 to TRBJ2-2; unclear D gene. CDR1 and CDR2 (germline): SQVTM, ANQGSEA. CDR3 length: 15 amino acids. V lost 6 bases, J lost 0 bases, and 14 bases lay in between. CDR3 DNA: TGCAGCGTAGCAATCGGAACCGCGAACACCGGGGAGCTGTTTTTT. This translates into CSVAIGTANTGELFF.

V is TRBV7-9 and J is TRBJ2-7; D remains unclear. The CDR3 totals 15 residues. Germline V gene sequence: CDR1 SEHNR, CDR2 FQNEAQ (reference sequence). Between the trimmed V and J ends, which lost 4 bases and 0 bases, there was a span of 13 bases. CDR3 residues: CASSSLVSSSYEQYF. In DNA, the CDR3 is TGTGCCAGCAGCTCGTTAGTCTCTAGCTCCTACGAGCAGTACTTC.

V and J are TRBV7-9 and TRBJ1-2; 9 bases align to TRBD1. Germline V lookup: CDR1 SEHNR, CDR2 FQNEAQ (reference sequence). Trimming at V came to 1 base and at J to 8 bases, leaving 8 bases not matched to a gene. The CDR3 runs 15 residues. DNA of the CDR3: TGTGCCAGCAGCTTAGTATCCGGGACAGGGAACGGCTACACCTTC. As protein: CASSLVSGTGNGYTF.